A single TCR beta chain is shown here with its context. These data are taken from a study of shared clonotypes between healthy human individuals. The method was immunoSEQ multiplex PCR; TCRdb's version includes in-frame clones alone and lacks a portion of them. The table shows fewer than 2.5 million clones, with 80% to 95% occurring only once. Germline-derived CDR1 and CDR2 are SGHRS and YFSETQ. Trimming cost V 4 bases and J 9 bases; bases outside gene matches: 10. CDR3 length: 16 amino acids. Sequenced: naive CD4+ T cells from PBMCs. Sample subset: CD45RA+ positively selected. The chain links TRBV5-1 to TRBJ2-6; 10 positions match TRBD1. The TCR comes from a man between 18 and 35 years old in good health. Some clones in this sample may be carry-over from other donors' samples. The DNA for the CDR3 is TGCGCCAGCAGCACGGCGCGGGACAGGGGAGTCAACGTCCTGACTTTC. It yields the protein CASSTARDRGVNVLTF.